This TCR beta chain was recovered during a study of regulatory T cells in long-lasting Graves disease. Researchers made TCR beta libraries by using iRepertoire HTBI primers and running Arm-PCR on CDR3 regions. Each CDR3 protein gets one entry after TCRdb re-called the multiplex PCR reads with MiXCR. The data show some 240,000 distinct CDR3 sequences, approximately 18% seen once. The CDR3 extends over 13 amino acids. Trimming stripped 0 bases from V and 5 bases from J, with 4 bases between. Germline V CDR1 and CDR2: SEHNR, FQNEAQ (reference sequence). Time point given: newly diagnosed GD, antithyroid drugs for less than 3 months. From RNA extracted from PBMCs, the TCR library was made. In its sample, this clonotype was seen many times. In addition, the sample was reused for a study of T cells in Graves' hyperthyroidism and ophthalmopathy.

The clonotype was recovered from a woman aged 30 to 39 with Graves disease. Sample: peripheral blood mononuclear cells (PBMCs), taken at new diagnosis, from a patient treated with antithyroid drugs. J is TRBJ2-2 and V is TRBV7-9, with D uncertain. The CDR3 DNA sequence: TGTGCCAGCAGCTTAGCAGGGACCGGGGAGCTGTTTTTT. Encoded protein: CASSLAGTGELFF.